This T cell receptor (beta chain) was obtained from a study of T cells in Graves' hyperthyroidism and ophthalmopathy. Trimming removed 2 bases at V and 4 bases at J, with 12 bases between. This CDR3 comprises 15 residues. The study, taken as a whole, reports: From stable hyperthyroidism, ophthalmopathy was set apart by a 13 V-J model.

Concerning this clonotype: The antigen is not known.

Amplification targeted TCR beta CDR3 regions from RNA transcripts. With the HTBI primer set, the TCR CDR3 went through a first round of RT-PCR. Via MiXCR, TCRdb re-called the multiplex PCR reads, giving one row per CDR3 protein. Of just under 750,000 distinct CDR3 sequences listed, roughly a third were seen once; the top ten hold less than 40%. The V and J genes are TRBV12-3 or TRBV12-4 and TRBJ1-5; no reliable D call. The sample consisted of blood. The sequence came from a middle-aged woman with Graves' hyperthyroidism. CDR3 bases: TGTGCCAGCAGTTTACAGGCCGGAACTAATCAGCCCCAGCATTTT. Its translation: CASSLQAGTNQPQHF.